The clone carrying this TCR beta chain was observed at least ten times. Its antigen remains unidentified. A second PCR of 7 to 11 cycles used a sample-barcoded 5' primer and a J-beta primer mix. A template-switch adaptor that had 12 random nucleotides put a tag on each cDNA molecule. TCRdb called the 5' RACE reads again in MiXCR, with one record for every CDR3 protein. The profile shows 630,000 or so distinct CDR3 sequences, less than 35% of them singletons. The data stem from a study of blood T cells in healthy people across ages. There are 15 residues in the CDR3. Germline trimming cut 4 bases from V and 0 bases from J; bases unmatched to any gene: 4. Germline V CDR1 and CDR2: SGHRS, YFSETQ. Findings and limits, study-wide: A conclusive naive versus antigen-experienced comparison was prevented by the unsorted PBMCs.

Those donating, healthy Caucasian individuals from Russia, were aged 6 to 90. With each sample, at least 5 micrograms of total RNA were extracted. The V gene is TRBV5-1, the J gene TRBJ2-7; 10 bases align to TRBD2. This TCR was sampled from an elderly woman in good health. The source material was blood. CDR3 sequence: CASSRTSGASYEQYF. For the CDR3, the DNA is TGCGCCAGCAGCCGCACTAGCGGGGCCTCCTACGAGCAGTACTTC.